This is a list of T cell receptor beta chains from one sample in a study of cytomegalovirus exposure and HLA in healthy donors. Only in-frame clones appear in the TCRdb table, and some are missing; sequencing was by immunoSEQ multiplex PCR. The sample includes approximately 53,000 clones, roughly 75% of them seen just once. The source material was PBMCs. These receptors were taken from a man aged 25 to 40 in good health and CMV-seropositive. The CDR3 runs from the conserved cysteine through the conserved F or W. D genes are given only for firm matches. Clone size is not always given. Where it is, it says once, few, many or a class for expanded clones.

>TRBD1|TRBJ1-6|few|TRBV27|15
TGTGCCAGCAGTTCGAACAGGGGGTATAATTCACCCCTCCACTTT
CASSSNRGYNSPLHF
>NA|TRBJ1-6|NA|TRBV21-1|16
TGTGCCAGCAGCCCGCGGGACAGGAACTATAATTCACCCCTCCACTTT
CASSPRDRNYNSPLHF
>NA|TRBJ1-1|NA|TRBV7-8|14
TGTGCCAGCAGCTTAGATTTAGTGAACACTGAAGCTTTCTTT
CASSLDLVNTEAFF
>NA|TRBJ1-2|once|TRBV6-1|16
TGTGCCAGCAGTGAAGCTTCCTTCCAAGCCAACTATGGCTACACCTTC
CASSEASFQANYGYTF
>NA|TRBJ1-5|NA|TRBV6-1|13
TGTGCCAGCAGAGACAGCTTTAATCAGCCCCAGCATTTT
CASRDSFNQPQHF
>NA|TRBJ2-2|NA|TRBV4-1|14
TGCGCCAGCAGCCAAGTCGGGAAGCCCGGGGAGCTGTTTTTT
CASSQVGKPGELFF
>NA|TRBJ1-4|NA|TRBV2|14
TGTGCCAGCAGGGCTGCTTCGACTAATGAAAAACTGTTTTTT
CASRAASTNEKLFF
>TRBD2|TRBJ2-5|NA|TRBV28|16
TGTGCCAGCAGCCCTCCGCGGGGGGCCGGACAAGAGACCCAGTACTTC
CASSPPRGAGQETQYF
>NA|TRBJ1-1|once|TRBV9|13
TGTGCCAGCAGCGTGCAGGAGAACACTGAAGCTTTCTTT
CASSVQENTEAFF
>TRBD1|TRBJ1-1|few|TRBV6-6|15
TGTGCCAGCAGGACAGGGGGCTTTAGTGGGACTGAAGCTTTCTTT
CASRTGGFSGTEAFF